The 28 T cell receptor beta chains below come from one sample, sequenced in a study of blood T cell repertoires in COVID-19. The assay was immunoSEQ multiplex PCR, and TCRdb's table has in-frame clones only and misses some. The sample includes 200,000 to 250,000 clones, approximately 90% of them seen just once. Source material: PBMCs or T cells enriched from blood (not recorded which). The receptors derive from a man younger than 30 with acute COVID-19.

The V and J genes are TRBV4-1 and TRBJ2-1, with 12 nucleotides matching TRBD1. Per the germline V gene, CDR1 is MGHRA and CDR2 is YSYEKL. The ends lost 0 bases at V and 8 bases at J; junction bases unmatched: 8. The CDR3 has 17 residues. Here the CDR3 reads CASSQEGPGQGAYEQFF. The CDR3 nucleotides read TGCGCCAGCAGCCAAGAAGGCCCGGGACAGGGGGCTTATGAGCAGTTCTTC.

The chain uses TRBV7-2 and TRBJ2-5; 12 bases are a match to TRBD2. Losses at the gene ends were 1 base for V and 3 bases for J; bases not matched to a gene: 3. The CDR3 is 16 amino acids. Germline CDR1 SGHTA, CDR2 FQGNSA. The CDR3 reads CASSLGLAGGEETQYF. The DNA for the CDR3 is TGTGCCAGCAGCTTAGGTCTAGCGGGAGGGGAAGAGACCCAGTACTTC.

The V and J genes are TRBV7-8 and TRBJ1-2, with D maybe TRBD1 (5 bases). V was shortened by 7 bases and J by 1 base, with 16 bases between the two germline ends. This CDR3 region has 15 residues. Germline V gene lookup returns CDR1 SGHVS and CDR2 FQNEAQ. The CDR3 nucleotides are TGTGCCAGCACAATGGGCAGGGCGAGTAACTATGGCTACACCTTC. Amino acid sequence: CASTMGRASNYGYTF. The whole variable domain, filled in from reference TRBV7-8 and TRBJ1-2, reads GAGVSQSPRYKVAKRGQDVALRCDPISGHVSLFWYQQALGQGPEFLTYFQNEAQLDKSGLPSDRFFAERPEGSVSTLKIQRTQQEDSAVYLCASTMGRASNYGYTFGSGTRLTVV.

This chain uses TRBV10-3 with TRBJ1-1; 8 bases agree with TRBD1. Trimming took 9 bases from V and 7 from J; bases not matched to a gene: 7. The CDR3 is 12 residues long. Germline assignment: CDR1 ENHRY and CDR2 SYGVKD. CDR3 DNA sequence: TGTGCCATGGGGACAGGTTCGAATGAAGCTTTCTTT. Translated: CAMGTGSNEAFF.

The chain employs TRBV12-3 or TRBV12-4 and TRBJ2-3, with D unresolved. Deletions cut 8 bases from V and 2 bases from J, with 8 bases between. This CDR3 spans 12 amino acids. This chain's CDR3 is CASGGITDTQYF. The CDR3 DNA reads as TGTGCCAGCGGCGGAATCACAGATACGCAGTATTTT.

Only one count was recorded for this clone. The chain recombines TRBV28 with TRBJ2-3; 8 nucleotides match TRBD1. The V and J ends lost 6 bases and 0 bases, in that order; junction bases with no gene match: 14. The CDR3 is 18 amino acids. Germline V lookup: CDR1 MDHEN, CDR2 SYDVKM. The CDR3 nucleotides read TGTGCCAGCAGCCACCCCGACGCAGGGGGCCAAAGCACAGATACGCAGTATTTT. Translation: CASSHPDAGGQSTDTQYF.

Comments on this clone: Other DNA sequences of this sample code for an identical CDR3. V usage is TRBV27 and J usage is TRBJ1-5, with a weak D call TRBD1 (5 bases). This CDR3 is 13 amino acids long. The germline gives CDR1 MNHEY, CDR2 SMNVEV (reference sequence). Trimming shortened V by 6 bases and J by 5 bases, and 11 bases separated the two germline ends. In DNA form, the CDR3 reads TGTGCCAGCAGCCTAAACAGGTATCAGCCCCAGCATTTT. It translates to CASSLNRYQPQHF.

This chain connects TRBV7-9 to TRBJ1-2; TRBD1 aligns across 7 bases. CDR1 SEHNR and CDR2 FQNEAQ come from the germline V gene (reference sequence). The CDR3 is 15 amino acids. V lost 10 bases to trimming and J lost 0 bases; unmatched junction nucleotides: 11. This CDR3 is CATQGGPVSNYGYTF. As DNA, the CDR3 is TGTGCCACCCAGGGGGGACCAGTCTCTAACTATGGCTACACCTTC.

The V call is TRBV28, the J call TRBJ2-3; the D is unclear. Germline lookup yields CDR1 MDHEN and CDR2 SYDVKM. The V gene lost 5 bases and the J gene lost 6 bases, with 18 bases spanning the gap. This CDR3 has 15 amino acids. Written as DNA, the CDR3 is TGTGCCAGCAGTCCTCCGACCTCACCGACTGATACGCAGTATTTT. Translated: CASSPPTSPTDTQYF. The entire variable domain, with the rest obtained from reference TRBV28 and TRBJ2-3, is as follows: DVKVTQSSRYLVKRTGEKVFLECVQDMDHENMFWYRQDPGLGLRLIYFSYDVKMKEKGDIPEGYSVSREKKERFSLILESASTNQTSMYLCASSPPTSPTDTQYFGPGTRLTVL.

The chain has TRBV2 and TRBJ2-3, with 10 positions matching TRBD2. Looked up from germline, CDR1 is SNHLY and CDR2 is FYNNEI. The V segment lost 0 bases and the J segment 2 bases; nucleotides outside the gene matches: 11. This CDR3 region has 19 residues. The CDR3 nucleotides read TGTGCCAGCAGTGAAGCTAGGACTAGCGGCCCCGGGCCCACAGATACGCAGTATTTT. Encoded protein: CASSEARTSGPGPTDTQYF. The full variable domain, with the rest looked up from reference TRBV2 and TRBJ2-3, is EPEVTQTPSHQVTQMGQEVILRCVPISNHLYFYWYRQILGQKVEFLVSFYNNEISEKSEIFDDQFSVERPDGSNFTLKIRSTKLEDSAMYFCASSEARTSGPGPTDTQYFGPGTRLTVL.

The J gene is TRBJ2-5, the V gene TRBV28, with a possible D match to TRBD2 (5 bases). Between the trimmed V and J ends, which lost 7 bases and 7 bases, there was a span of 19 bases. The CDR3 is made up of 14 amino acids. CDR1 is MDHEN, CDR2 SYDVKM, per germline. The CDR3 protein is CASTSRGLSWTQYF. CDR3 DNA sequence: TGTGCCAGCACCTCCCGCGGGCTATCGTGGACCCAGTACTTC.

This clone was seen a handful of times. CDR3 loop: CASNPGERMNEQFF. CDR3 DNA sequence: TGTGCCAGCAACCCCGGTGAGCGCATGAATGAGCAGTTCTTC. This chain connects TRBV28 to TRBJ2-1; D is unclear. V gave up 7 bases and J gave up 7 bases, with 17 bases separating them. In germline, CDR1 is MDHEN, CDR2 SYDVKM. The CDR3 covers 14 residues. The full variable domain, in which reference TRBV28 and TRBJ2-1 provide the parts outside the CDR3, is DVKVTQSSRYLVKRTGEKVFLECVQDMDHENMFWYRQDPGLGLRLIYFSYDVKMKEKGDIPEGYSVSREKKERFSLILESASTNQTSMYLCASNPGERMNEQFFGPGTRLTVL.

The rearrangement links TRBV10-1 to TRBJ2-7; 10 positions agree with TRBD1. Trimming cost V 4 bases and J 6 bases; bases outside gene matches: 6. The CDR3 covers 14 residues. CDR1 is WNHNN and CDR2 is SYGVQD in the germline V gene (reference sequence). In nucleotides, the CDR3 is TGCGCCAGCAGTGCCCGGGACAGGGGAGGCGAGCAGTACTTC. Residues: CASSARDRGGEQYF.

The rearrangement uses TRBV24-1 and TRBJ1-1; 9 nucleotides align to TRBD1. This CDR3 has 15 amino acids. J was trimmed by 3 bases and V by 4 bases; bases with no gene match: 5. Germline-derived CDR1 and CDR2 are KGHDR and SFDVKD. Here the CDR3 reads CATSDTTGGYTEAFF. CDR3 nucleotides: TGTGCCACCAGTGACACGACAGGGGGGTACACTGAAGCTTTCTTT.

The chain recombines TRBV28 with TRBJ2-7; D may be TRBD1 (5 bases). The V gene lost 2 bases and the J gene lost 4 bases, with 9 bases spanning the gap. The CDR3 is made up of 13 amino acids. Germline-derived CDR1 and CDR2 are MDHEN and SYDVKM. The CDR3 here is CASSLGAGYEQYF. The CDR3 DNA reads as TGTGCCAGCAGTTTAGGGGCTGGGTACGAGCAGTACTTC.

The chain has TRBV28 and TRBJ1-1; possible D gene TRBD1, 5 bases. In germline, CDR1 is MDHEN, CDR2 SYDVKM. The CDR3 is made up of 15 amino acids. Trimming removed 1 base from V and 3 bases from J, with 12 bases in between. The CDR3 loop reads CASSLSAGWDTEAFF. The CDR3 DNA follows: TGTGCCAGCAGTTTATCGGCAGGGTGGGACACTGAAGCTTTCTTT.

V gene TRBV11-3 combines with J gene TRBJ2-1, with 7 nucleotides matching TRBD1. V gave up 6 bases and J gave up 9 bases; unmatched junction bases: 14. Per the germline V gene, CDR1 is SGHNT and CDR2 is YENEEA. The CDR3 is 15 amino acids. Written as DNA, the CDR3 is TGTGCCAGCAGAGACCGGGACAGTACTACAAGTGAGCAGTTCTTC. Its protein is CASRDRDSTTSEQFF.

J is TRBJ2-1 and V is TRBV3-1 (or the pseudogene TRBV3-2); D is possibly TRBD1 (5 bases). V was pared by 0 bases and J by 1 base, with 10 bases between. The CDR3 runs to 16 residues. Germline V CDR1 and CDR2: LGHDT, YNNKEL (reference sequence). The CDR3 nucleotides are TGTGCCAGCAGCCAAGAAGGCAGGGAATCCTACAATGAGCAGTTCTTC. It codes for CASSQEGRESYNEQFF.

Points on this clone: Other nucleotide sequences in the sample specify the same CDR3. The chain combines TRBV29-1 with TRBJ1-2; weak D call: TRBD1 (5 bases). The CDR3 is 10 amino acids. Germline CDR1 reads SQVTM; CDR2 reads ANQGSEA. The ends were cut back, 6 bases at V and 7 bases at J, with 9 bases in the middle. The CDR3 sequence is CSVETGGYTF. The CDR3 DNA sequence: TGCAGCGTGGAAACAGGTGGCTACACCTTC.

The chain is built from TRBV28 and TRBJ2-3, with D perhaps TRBD2 (6 bases). Looked up from germline, CDR1 is MDHEN and CDR2 is SYDVKM. This CDR3 is built from 14 residues. The V end was cut by 2 bases, the J end by 0 bases, with 6 bases between. In nucleotides, the CDR3 is TGTGCCAGCAGTTTAAGCGGGAGCACAGATACGCAGTATTTT. Encoded protein: CASSLSGSTDTQYF.

The gene calls are TRBV20-1 and TRBJ1-2; TRBD1 matches at 7 bases. Germline values: CDR1 DFQATT, CDR2 SNEGSKA (reference sequence). V was clipped by 2 bases and J by 6 bases; unmatched bases: 0. There are 11 residues in the CDR3. CDR3 nucleotides: TGCAGTGCTAGACAGGGGGATGGCTACACCTTC. The encoded protein is CSARQGDGYTF.

The genes are TRBV9 and TRBJ1-2; 7 bases fit TRBD1. This CDR3 is 14 amino acids long. J lost 6 bases, V lost 3 bases, and 8 bases had no gene match. CDR1 and CDR2 (germline): SGDLS, YYNGEE. In DNA form, the CDR3 reads TGTGCCAGCAGCGAGACGACAGGGACTGATGGCTACACCTTC. As protein: CASSETTGTDGYTF.

J is TRBJ2-7 and V is TRBV11-2; possibly TRBD2 for D (5 bases). Trimming left V 0 bases short and J 5 bases short, with 29 bases between. The CDR3 length is 20 residues. The germline CDR1 and CDR2 sequences are SGHAT and FQNNGV. Written as DNA, the CDR3 is TGTGCCAGCAGCTTAGATCTCCTACTTGGAGCGGCACTGCCCGGGAACGAGCAGTACTTC. It specifies CASSLDLLLGAALPGNEQYF.

The chain combines TRBV30 with TRBJ1-3; D possibly corresponds to TRBD1 (5 bases). Trimming removed 5 bases from V and 8 bases from J, with 22 bases in between. The CDR3 consists of 15 residues. CDR1 and CDR2 (germline): GTSNPN, SVGIG (reference sequence). The CDR3 spells CAWGPFLASRDTIYF. CDR3 DNA sequence: TGTGCCTGGGGGCCGTTTTTAGCCTCCAGGGACACCATATATTTT.

The rearrangement joins TRBV9 to TRBJ2-1; TRBD2 matches at 8 bases. The germline V gene has CDR1 SGDLS and CDR2 YYNGEE. This CDR3 is 16 amino acids long. The ends lost 0 bases at V and 5 bases at J; junction bases unmatched: 7. CDR3 nucleotides: TGTGCCAGCAGCGTAGGGATTAGCGGGATTAACAATGAGCAGTTCTTC. Amino acid sequence: CASSVGISGINNEQFF.

CDR3 sequence (DNA): TGTGCCAGCAGCTTCGCGGGGCGAGATACGCAGTATTTT. The encoded protein is CASSFAGRDTQYF. The genes are TRBV14 and TRBJ2-3; tentatively, D is TRBD2 (6 bases). The CDR3 runs to 13 residues. V lost 5 bases and J lost 5, with 11 bases in between. CDR1 is SGHDN, CDR2 FVKESK, per germline.

The chain combines TRBV7-2 with TRBJ2-5, with D possibly TRBD2 on 7 matching bases. V lost 5 bases and J 5 bases, leaving 9 bases between the germline ends. Germline CDR1 and CDR2: SGHTA and FQGNSA. The CDR3 contains 12 residues. CDR3 protein: CASSRGGETQYF. In DNA, the CDR3 is TGTGCCAGCAGCAGGGGGGGCGAGACCCAGTACTTC. The full variable domain, rest sourced from reference TRBV7-2 and TRBJ2-5, is GAGVSQSPSNKVTEKGKDVELRCDPISGHTALYWYRQSLGQGLEFLIYFQGNSAPDKSGLPSDRFSAERTGGSVSTLTIQRTQQEDSAVYLCASSRGGETQYFGPGTRLLVL.

The rearrangement joins TRBV12-2 to TRBJ1-3; the D call in the table, TRBD1, was not verified against the DNA. TRBV12-2 is a documented pseudogene. The CDR3 runs to 15 residues. DNA of the CDR3: TGTGCAAGTCGCTCCGACAGGCTCTCTGGAAACACCATATATTTT. It yields the protein CASRSDRLSGNTIYF.